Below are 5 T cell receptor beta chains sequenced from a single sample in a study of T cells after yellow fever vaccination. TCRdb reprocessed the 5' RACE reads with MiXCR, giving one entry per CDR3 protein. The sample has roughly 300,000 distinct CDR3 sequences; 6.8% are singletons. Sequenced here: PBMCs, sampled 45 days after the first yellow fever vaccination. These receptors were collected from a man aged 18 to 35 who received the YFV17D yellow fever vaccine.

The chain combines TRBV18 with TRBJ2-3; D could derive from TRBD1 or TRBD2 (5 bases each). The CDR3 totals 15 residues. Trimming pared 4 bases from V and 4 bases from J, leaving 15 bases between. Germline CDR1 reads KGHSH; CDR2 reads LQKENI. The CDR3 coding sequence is TGTGCCAGCTCACTCCTGGGGGTAGTGGCAGATACGCAGTATTTT. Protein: CASSLLGVVADTQYF.

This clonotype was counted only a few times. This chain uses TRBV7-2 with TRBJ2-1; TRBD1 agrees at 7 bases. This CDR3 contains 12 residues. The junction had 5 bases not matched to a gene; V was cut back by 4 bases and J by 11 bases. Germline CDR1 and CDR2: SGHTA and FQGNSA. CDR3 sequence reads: CASSSDRVQQFF. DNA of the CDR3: TGTGCCAGCAGCTCCGACAGGGTTCAGCAGTTCTTC.

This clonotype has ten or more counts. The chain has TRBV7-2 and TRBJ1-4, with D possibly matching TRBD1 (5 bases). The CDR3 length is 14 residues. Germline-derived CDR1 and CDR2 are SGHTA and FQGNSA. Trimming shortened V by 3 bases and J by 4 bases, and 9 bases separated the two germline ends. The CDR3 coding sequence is TGTGCCAGCAGCTTGACAGCCTATAATGAAAAACTGTTTTTT. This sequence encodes CASSLTAYNEKLFF. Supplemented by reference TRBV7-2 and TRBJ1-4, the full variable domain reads GAGVSQSPSNKVTEKGKDVELRCDPISGHTALYWYRQSLGQGLEFLIYFQGNSAPDKSGLPSDRFSAERTGGSVSTLTIQRTQQEDSAVYLCASSLTAYNEKLFFGSGTQLSVL.

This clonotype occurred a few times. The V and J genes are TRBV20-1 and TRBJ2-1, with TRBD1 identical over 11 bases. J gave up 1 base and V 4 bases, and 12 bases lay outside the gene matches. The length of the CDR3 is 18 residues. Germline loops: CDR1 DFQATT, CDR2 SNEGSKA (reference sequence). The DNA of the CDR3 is TGCAGTGCTAATCCTGGACAGGGGGCGGTTTGGTCCTACAATGAGCAGTTCTTC. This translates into CSANPGQGAVWSYNEQFF.

The DNA for the CDR3 is TGCAGTGCTAGAATAACAGGGCGGGACACCGGGGAGCTGTTTTTT. Protein: CSARITGRDTGELFF. The genes are TRBV20-1 and TRBJ2-2, with D possibly TRBD1 on 6 matching bases. Trimming pared 2 bases from V and 3 bases from J, leaving 13 bases between. Germline CDR1 DFQATT, CDR2 SNEGSKA (reference sequence). The CDR3 totals 15 residues.